The rows below give T cell receptor beta chains drawn from one sample of a study of technical replicates of blood from a few donors. Sequencing used immunoSEQ multiplex PCR; TCRdb keeps in-frame clones, though not all of them. The sample lists 75,000 or so clones, approximately 95% seen once, with roughly 0.24% in the top ten. Material: T cells isolated from PBMCs. The receptors were gathered from a human donor in good health. Both conserved end residues are part of each CDR3. The D gene is left open where the match is weak. The listing skips clone size in some rows; elsewhere it reads once, few, many or a size class.

v_call	clone_size	d_call	j_call	cdr3_aa	cdr3_nt
TRBV29-1	.	TRBD1	TRBJ1-2	CSVVGQGNYGYTF	TGCAGCGTTGTAGGACAGGGAAACTATGGCTACACCTTC
TRBV19	.	TRBD1	TRBJ1-1	CASRIKTGGELWNTEAFF	TGTGCCAGTAGGATAAAAACAGGGGGCGAACTATGGAACACTGAAGCTTTCTTT
TRBV10-1	.	.	TRBJ2-5	CASSVTAQYQETQYF	TGCGCCAGCAGTGTTACAGCCCAGTACCAAGAGACCCAGTACTTC
TRBV27	.	TRBD1	TRBJ1-2	CASSFQGQGALYGYTF	TGTGCCAGCAGTTTCCAAGGACAGGGCGCTCTTTATGGCTACACCTTC
TRBV5-1	.	TRBD1	TRBJ1-2	CASSWGDRVLNGYTF	TGCGCCAGCAGCTGGGGGGACAGGGTGTTGAATGGCTACACCTTC
TRBV6-6	.	TRBD1	TRBJ1-2	CASSSDRQGFYGYTF	TGTGCCAGCAGCTCGGACAGGCAGGGGTTCTATGGCTACACCTTC
TRBV13	.	.	TRBJ2-3	CASRRTGTDTQYF	TGTGCCAGCAGACGGACAGGCACAGATACGCAGTATTTT
TRBV4-1	.	TRBD2	TRBJ2-7	CASSQGSGSSGYEQYF	TGCGCCAGCAGCCAAGGTAGCGGGAGTTCGGGCTACGAGCAGTACTTC
TRBV2	.	TRBD1	TRBJ1-1	CASSVGTGGTEAFF	TGTGCCAGCAGTGTTGGGACAGGGGGCACTGAAGCTTTCTTT
TRBV25-1	few	.	TRBJ1-4	CASRGRGGEKLFF	TGTGCCAGCAGGGGCAGGGGTGGTGAAAAACTGTTTTTT
TRBV9	.	TRBD1	TRBJ2-2	CASSGRTGFGELFF	TGTGCCAGCAGCGGCAGGACAGGGTTCGGGGAGCTGTTTTTT
TRBV9	.	.	TRBJ1-1	CASGTSGRGFTEAFF	TGTGCCAGCGGAACGTCAGGTAGGGGTTTCACTGAAGCTTTCTTT
TRBV10-3	.	TRBD1	TRBJ1-1	CAISGGPTGAAEAFF	TGTGCCATCAGTGGAGGTCCGACAGGGGCGGCTGAAGCTTTCTTT
TRBV4-1	.	TRBD1	TRBJ1-5	CASSQDPGGQPQHF	TGCGCCAGCAGCCAAGATCCAGGGGGCCAGCCCCAGCATTTT
TRBV6-5	.	.	TRBJ1-3	CASSYVQGGNTIYF	TGTGCCAGCAGTTACGTGCAGGGTGGAAACACCATATATTTT
TRBV2	.	.	TRBJ1-1	CASSELGGRDTEAFF	TGTGCCAGCAGTGAATTGGGGGGGAGGGACACTGAAGCTTTCTTT
TRBV5-1	.	TRBD2	TRBJ2-5	CASSPLTSEETQYF	TGCGCCAGCAGCCCGTTGACTAGCGAGGAGACCCAGTACTTC
TRBV19	.	TRBD2	TRBJ2-5	CASSTLAGGQETQYF	TGTGCCAGTAGTACATTAGCGGGAGGGCAAGAGACCCAGTACTTC
TRBV27	.	.	TRBJ1-2	CASSPWRAGEGYTF	TGTGCCAGCAGCCCGTGGAGAGCCGGAGAAGGCTACACCTTC
TRBV15	.	TRBD1	TRBJ2-3	CATSRGRRQGARDTDTQYF	TGTGCCACCAGCAGAGGTAGAAGACAGGGGGCAAGAGACACAGATACGCAGTATTTT
TRBV18	.	.	TRBJ2-3	CASSPDSRTDTQYF	TGTGCCAGCTCACCCGACAGCAGAACAGATACGCAGTATTTT
TRBV4-1	.	.	TRBJ2-7	CASSQVGGSWEQYF	TGCGCCAGCAGCCAAGTCGGCGGGTCCTGGGAGCAGTACTTC
TRBV2	.	.	TRBJ1-5	CASKEFGAGSNQPQHF	TGTGCCAGCAAAGAATTTGGGGCCGGTAGCAATCAGCCCCAGCATTTT
TRBV5-4	.	TRBD2	TRBJ2-1	CASQPSIAGGYNEQFF	TGTGCCAGTCAACCTTCTATCGCGGGGGGGTACAATGAGCAGTTCTTC
TRBV27	.	TRBD1	TRBJ1-5	CASSRMARTGGGGQPQHF	TGTGCCAGCAGTCGAATGGCCCGCACAGGGGGCGGGGGTCAGCCCCAGCATTTT
TRBV25-1	.	.	TRBJ1-1	CASSGTLEGEAFF	TGTGCCAGCAGTGGAACCCTAGAAGGTGAGGCTTTCTTT
TRBV30	.	TRBD2	TRBJ2-3	CASAFAGGTDTQYF	TGTGCCTCCGCGTTTGCGGGGGGGACAGATACGCAGTATTTT
TRBV9	.	.	TRBJ2-5	CASSQDTLQETQYF	TGTGCCAGCAGCCAGGACACACTCCAAGAGACCCAGTACTTC
TRBV13	.	TRBD2	TRBJ2-5	CASSWTGGETQYF	TGTGCCAGCAGCTGGACCGGGGGGGAGACCCAGTACTTC
TRBV19	.	TRBD1	TRBJ2-1	CASSILGTGRYNEQFF	TGTGCCAGTAGTATCCTCGGGACAGGACGTTACAATGAGCAGTTCTTC
TRBV2	.	.	TRBJ2-3	CASEGGDPTDTQYF	TGTGCCAGCGAGGGGGGGGACCCCACAGATACGCAGTATTTT
TRBV20-1	.	.	TRBJ2-1	CSADPGWGIF	TGCAGTGCCGATCCAGGGTGGGGAATCTTC
TRBV5-1	.	.	TRBJ2-7	CASSFAGKNSYEQYF	TGCGCCAGCAGCTTCGCGGGGAAAAATTCCTACGAGCAGTACTTC
TRBV5-4	.	TRBD1	TRBJ1-6	CASTDEQGAPRSPLHF	TGTGCCAGCACCGACGAACAGGGGGCCCCTAGGTCACCCCTCCACTTT
TRBV2	.	.	TRBJ2-7	CASSEASSEQYF	TGTGCCAGCAGTGAGGCCAGTTCCGAGCAGTACTTC
TRBV7-7	.	.	TRBJ2-5	CASSLQETQYF	TGTGCTAGCAGCCTCCAAGAGACCCAGTACTTC
TRBV10-2	.	.	TRBJ2-5	CASHEVLQETQYF	TGCGCCAGTCATGAGGTCCTCCAAGAGACCCAGTACTTC
TRBV5-4	.	.	TRBJ1-4	CASSLGGATNEKLFF	TGTGCCAGCAGCCTCGGGGGAGCAACTAATGAAAAACTGTTTTTT
TRBV28	.	TRBD2	TRBJ2-3	CASSLGTSELTDTQYF	TGTGCCAGCAGTTTAGGGACTAGCGAACTCACAGATACGCAGTATTTT
TRBV29-1	.	.	TRBJ2-7	CSVRDTLSSYEQYF	TGCAGCGTTCGAGACACTTTGAGCTCCTACGAGCAGTACTTC
TRBV7-9	once	TRBD2	TRBJ2-7	CASSLWEGFIPYEQYF	TGTGCCAGCAGCTTATGGGAGGGGTTTATTCCCTACGAGCAGTACTTC
TRBV2	.	.	TRBJ1-5	CASSPTGLGNQPQHF	TGTGCCAGCAGTCCAACAGGGTTAGGCAATCAGCCCCAGCATTTT
TRBV28	.	TRBD1	TRBJ2-5	CASSSTGTAEETQYF	TGTGCCAGCAGCTCAACCGGGACAGCCGAAGAGACCCAGTACTTC
TRBV19	.	TRBD1	TRBJ1-1	CASSQQGARTEAFF	TGTGCCAGTAGCCAACAGGGGGCGAGGACTGAAGCTTTCTTT
TRBV5-6	.	TRBD2	TRBJ2-1	CASSRLAGSNEQFF	TGTGCCAGCAGCCGGCTAGCGGGCAGCAATGAGCAGTTCTTC
TRBV2	once	TRBD1	TRBJ1-2	CASSATGQTSGGYTF	TGTGCCAGCAGTGCCACGGGACAGACGTCAGGTGGCTACACCTTC
TRBV10-1	.	.	TRBJ2-3	CASSSYSSPKSTDTQYF	TGCGCCAGCAGCTCTTACTCTAGCCCAAAGAGCACAGATACGCAGTATTTT
TRBV5-4	.	.	TRBJ2-3	CASSDQRASTDTQYF	TGTGCCAGCAGCGATCAGCGGGCCTCCACAGATACGCAGTATTTT
TRBV11-2	.	TRBD2	TRBJ2-7	CASSLDLRAVAGNYEQYF	TGTGCCAGCAGCTTAGACCTGCGCGCGGTAGCGGGGAACTACGAGCAGTACTTC
TRBV9	.	TRBD2	TRBJ2-3	CASSVAIGAGVTDTQYF	TGTGCCAGCAGCGTAGCTATCGGAGCGGGAGTGACAGATACGCAGTATTTT